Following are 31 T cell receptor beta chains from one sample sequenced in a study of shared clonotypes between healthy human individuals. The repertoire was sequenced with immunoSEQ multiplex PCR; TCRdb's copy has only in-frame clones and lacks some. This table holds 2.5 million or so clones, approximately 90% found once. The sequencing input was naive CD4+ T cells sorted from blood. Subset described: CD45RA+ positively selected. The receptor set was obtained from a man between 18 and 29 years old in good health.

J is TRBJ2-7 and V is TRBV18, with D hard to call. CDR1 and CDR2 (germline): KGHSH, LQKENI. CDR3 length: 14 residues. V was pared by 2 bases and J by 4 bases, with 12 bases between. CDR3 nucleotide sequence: TGTGCCAGCTCACCATGGACCGAGAATTACGAGCAGTACTTC. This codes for CASSPWTENYEQYF.

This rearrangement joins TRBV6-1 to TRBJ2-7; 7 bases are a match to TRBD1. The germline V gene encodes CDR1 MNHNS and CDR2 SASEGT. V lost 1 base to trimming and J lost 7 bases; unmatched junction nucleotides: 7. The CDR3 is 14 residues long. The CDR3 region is CASSEGVGGSEQYF. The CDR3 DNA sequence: TGTGCCAGCAGTGAAGGCGTAGGGGGCTCAGAGCAGTACTTC.

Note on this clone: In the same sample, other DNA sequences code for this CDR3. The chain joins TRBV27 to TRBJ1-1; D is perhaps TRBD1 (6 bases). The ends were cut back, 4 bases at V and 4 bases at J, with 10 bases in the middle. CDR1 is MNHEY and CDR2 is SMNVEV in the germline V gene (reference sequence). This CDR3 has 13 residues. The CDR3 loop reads CASSSRGSTEAFF. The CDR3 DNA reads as TGTGCCAGCAGTTCCAGGGGTAGCACTGAAGCTTTCTTT.

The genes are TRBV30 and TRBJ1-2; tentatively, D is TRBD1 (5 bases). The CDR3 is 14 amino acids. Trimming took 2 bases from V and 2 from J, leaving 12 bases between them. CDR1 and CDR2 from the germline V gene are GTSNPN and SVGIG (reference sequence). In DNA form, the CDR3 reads TGTGCCTGGAGTAGAAGGGACCGCAACTATGGCTACACCTTC. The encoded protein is CAWSRRDRNYGYTF.

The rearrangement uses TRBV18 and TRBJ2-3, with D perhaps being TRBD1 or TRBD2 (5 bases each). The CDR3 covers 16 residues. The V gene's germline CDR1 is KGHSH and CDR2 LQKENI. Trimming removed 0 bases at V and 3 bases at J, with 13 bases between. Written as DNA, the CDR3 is TGTGCCAGCTCACCACCTATTGGGGGTGGAACAGATACGCAGTATTTT. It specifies CASSPPIGGGTDTQYF.

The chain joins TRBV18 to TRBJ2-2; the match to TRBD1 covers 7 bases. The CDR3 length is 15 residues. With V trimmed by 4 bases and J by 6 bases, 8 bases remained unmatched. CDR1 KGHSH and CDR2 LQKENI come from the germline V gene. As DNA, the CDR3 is TGTGCCAGCTCACGACAGGGTTCAGTGGCCGGGGAGCTGTTTTTT. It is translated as CASSRQGSVAGELFF.

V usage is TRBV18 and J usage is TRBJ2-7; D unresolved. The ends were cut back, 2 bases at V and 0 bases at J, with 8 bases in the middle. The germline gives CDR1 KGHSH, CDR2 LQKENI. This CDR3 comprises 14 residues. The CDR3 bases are TGTGCCAGCTCACCATCAAAAAGCTCCTACGAGCAGTACTTC. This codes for CASSPSKSSYEQYF.

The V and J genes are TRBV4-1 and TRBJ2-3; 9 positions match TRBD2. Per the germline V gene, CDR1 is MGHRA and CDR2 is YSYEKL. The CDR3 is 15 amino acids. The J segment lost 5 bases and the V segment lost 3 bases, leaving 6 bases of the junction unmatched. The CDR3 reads CASSQGRGGGDTQYF. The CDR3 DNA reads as TGCGCCAGCAGCCAGGGGCGGGGGGGAGGAGATACGCAGTATTTT.

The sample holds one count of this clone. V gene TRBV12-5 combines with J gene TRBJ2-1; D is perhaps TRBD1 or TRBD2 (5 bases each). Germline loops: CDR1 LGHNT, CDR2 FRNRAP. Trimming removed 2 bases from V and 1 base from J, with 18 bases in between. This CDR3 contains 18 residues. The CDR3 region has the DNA TGTGCTAGTGGTTTGCTCCCGGGACCGCGGGCGTCCTACAATGAGCAGTTCTTC. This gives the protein CASGLLPGPRASYNEQFF. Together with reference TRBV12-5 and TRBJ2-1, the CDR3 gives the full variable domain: DARVTQTPRHKVTEMGQEVTMRCQPILGHNTVFWYRQTMMQGLELLAYFRNRAPLDDSGMPKDRFSAEMPDATLATLKIQPSEPRDSAVYFCASGLLPGPRASYNEQFFGPGTRLTVL.

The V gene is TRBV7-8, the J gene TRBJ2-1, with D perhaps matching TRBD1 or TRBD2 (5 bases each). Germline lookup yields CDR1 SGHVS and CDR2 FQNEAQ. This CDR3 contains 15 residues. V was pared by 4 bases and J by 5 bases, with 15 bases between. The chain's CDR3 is CASSSGTVLNNEQFF. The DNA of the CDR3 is TGTGCCAGCAGCTCCGGGACCGTTCTGAACAATGAGCAGTTCTTC.

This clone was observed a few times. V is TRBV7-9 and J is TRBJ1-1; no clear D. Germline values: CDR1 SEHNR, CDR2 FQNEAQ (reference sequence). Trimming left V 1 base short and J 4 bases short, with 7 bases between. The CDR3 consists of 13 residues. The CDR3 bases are TGTGCCAGCAGCTTAGGGGCCTCCACTGAAGCTTTCTTT. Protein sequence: CASSLGASTEAFF.

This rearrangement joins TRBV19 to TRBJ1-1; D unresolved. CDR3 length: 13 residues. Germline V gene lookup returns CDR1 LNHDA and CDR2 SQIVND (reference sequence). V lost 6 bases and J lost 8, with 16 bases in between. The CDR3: CASRWTPLGEAFF. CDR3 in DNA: TGTGCCAGTAGATGGACCCCCCTAGGGGAAGCTTTCTTT.

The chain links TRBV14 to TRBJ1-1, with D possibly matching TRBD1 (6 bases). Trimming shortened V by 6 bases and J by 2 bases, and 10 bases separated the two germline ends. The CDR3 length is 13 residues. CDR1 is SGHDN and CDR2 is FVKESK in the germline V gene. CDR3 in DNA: TGTGCCAGCAGGAGGGGGGTAAACACTGAAGCTTTCTTT. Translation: CASRRGVNTEAFF.

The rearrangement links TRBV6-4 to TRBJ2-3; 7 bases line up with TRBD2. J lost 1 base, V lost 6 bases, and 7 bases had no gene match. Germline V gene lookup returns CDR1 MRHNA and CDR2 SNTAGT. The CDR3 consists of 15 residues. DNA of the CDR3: TGTGCCAGCAGAGCGGGACCCACCCGCACAGATACGCAGTATTTT. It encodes CASRAGPTRTDTQYF.

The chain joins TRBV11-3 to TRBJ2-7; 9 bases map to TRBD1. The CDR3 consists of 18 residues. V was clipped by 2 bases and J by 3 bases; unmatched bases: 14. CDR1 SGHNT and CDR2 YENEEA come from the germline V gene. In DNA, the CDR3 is TGTGCCAGCAGCTTATCACGTACCGACAGGGGGTACTACTACGAGCAGTACTTC. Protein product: CASSLSRTDRGYYYEQYF.

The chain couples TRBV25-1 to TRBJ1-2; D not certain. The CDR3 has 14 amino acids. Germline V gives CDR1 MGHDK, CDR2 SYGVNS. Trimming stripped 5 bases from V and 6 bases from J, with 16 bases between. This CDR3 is CASSPRGLSHGYTF. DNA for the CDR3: TGTGCCAGCAGTCCCCGGGGATTAAGCCATGGCTACACCTTC.

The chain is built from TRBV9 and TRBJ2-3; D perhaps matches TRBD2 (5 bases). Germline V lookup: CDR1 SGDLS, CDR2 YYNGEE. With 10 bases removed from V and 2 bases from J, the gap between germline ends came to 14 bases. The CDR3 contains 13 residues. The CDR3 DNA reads TGTGCCGCGGCGGGCGGTCTCACAGATACGCAGTATTTT. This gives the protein CAAAGGLTDTQYF.

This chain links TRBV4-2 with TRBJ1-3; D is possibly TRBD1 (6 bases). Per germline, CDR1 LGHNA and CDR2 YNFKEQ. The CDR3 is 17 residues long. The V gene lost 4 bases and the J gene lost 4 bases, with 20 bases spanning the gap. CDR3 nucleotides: TGTGCCAGCAGCCCAAACCCCCCTGGGGGGCCGGGAAACACCATATATTTT. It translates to CASSPNPPGGPGNTIYF.

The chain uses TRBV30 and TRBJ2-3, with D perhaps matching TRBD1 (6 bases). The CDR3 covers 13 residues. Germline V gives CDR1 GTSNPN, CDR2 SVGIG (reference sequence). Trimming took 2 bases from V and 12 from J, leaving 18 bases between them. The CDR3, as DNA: TGTGCCTGGAGTCCCGACACAGGGCCGGGCCAGTATTTT. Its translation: CAWSPDTGPGQYF.

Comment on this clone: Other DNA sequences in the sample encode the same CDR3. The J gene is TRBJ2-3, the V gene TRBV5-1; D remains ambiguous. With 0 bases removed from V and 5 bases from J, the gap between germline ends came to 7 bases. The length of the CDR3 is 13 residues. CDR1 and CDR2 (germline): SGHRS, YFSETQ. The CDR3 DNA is TGCGCCAGCAGCTTGGAAGGGCTAGATACGCAGTATTTT. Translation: CASSLEGLDTQYF.

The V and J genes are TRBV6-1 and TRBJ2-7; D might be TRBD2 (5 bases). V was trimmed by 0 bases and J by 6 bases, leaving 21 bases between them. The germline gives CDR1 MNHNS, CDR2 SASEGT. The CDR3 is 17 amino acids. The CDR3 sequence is CASSEAIWRSKTPEQYF. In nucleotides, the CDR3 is TGTGCCAGCAGTGAAGCTATCTGGAGGAGCAAGACGCCCGAGCAGTACTTC.

CDR3 nucleotide sequence: TGTGCCAGCAGACAGGGTAGCTCCTATAATTCACCCCTCCACTTT. Its translation is CASRQGSSYNSPLHF. The chain carries TRBV27 and TRBJ1-6; tentatively, D is TRBD1 (6 bases). V was clipped by 6 bases and J by 0 bases, with 9 bases between them. In germline, CDR1 is MNHEY, CDR2 SMNVEV (reference sequence). The length of the CDR3 is 15 residues.

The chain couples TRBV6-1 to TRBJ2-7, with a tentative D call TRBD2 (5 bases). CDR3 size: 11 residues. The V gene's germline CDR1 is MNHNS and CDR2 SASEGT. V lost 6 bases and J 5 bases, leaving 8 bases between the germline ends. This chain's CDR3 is CASSFSDEQYF. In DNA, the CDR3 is TGTGCCAGCAGCTTTAGCGACGAGCAGTACTTC.

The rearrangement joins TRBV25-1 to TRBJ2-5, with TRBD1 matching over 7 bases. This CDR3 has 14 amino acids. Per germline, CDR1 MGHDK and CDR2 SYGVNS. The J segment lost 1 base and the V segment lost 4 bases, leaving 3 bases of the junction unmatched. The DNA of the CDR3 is TGTGCCAGCAGTGCGTACAGGGGCCAAGAGACCCAGTACTTC. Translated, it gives CASSAYRGQETQYF.

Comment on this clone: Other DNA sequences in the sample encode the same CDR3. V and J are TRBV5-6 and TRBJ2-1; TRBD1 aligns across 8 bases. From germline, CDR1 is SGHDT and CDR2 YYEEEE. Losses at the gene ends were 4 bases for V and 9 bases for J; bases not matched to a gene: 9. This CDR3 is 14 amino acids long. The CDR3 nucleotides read TGTGCCAGCAGCCCAGACAGGGGCTGGGGTGAGCAGTTCTTC. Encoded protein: CASSPDRGWGEQFF.

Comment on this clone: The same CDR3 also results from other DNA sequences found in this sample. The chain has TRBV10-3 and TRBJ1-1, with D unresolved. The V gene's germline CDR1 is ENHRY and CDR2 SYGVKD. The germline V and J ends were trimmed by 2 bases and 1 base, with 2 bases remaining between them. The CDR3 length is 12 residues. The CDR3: CAISEGNTEAFF. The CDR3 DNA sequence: TGTGCCATCAGTGAGGGGAACACTGAAGCTTTCTTT.

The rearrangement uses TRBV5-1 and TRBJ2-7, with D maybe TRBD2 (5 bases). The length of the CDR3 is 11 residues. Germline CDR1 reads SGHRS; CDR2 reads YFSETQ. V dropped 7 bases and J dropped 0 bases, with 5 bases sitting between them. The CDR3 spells CASRDSYEQYF. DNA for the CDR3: TGCGCCAGCCGGGACTCCTACGAGCAGTACTTC.

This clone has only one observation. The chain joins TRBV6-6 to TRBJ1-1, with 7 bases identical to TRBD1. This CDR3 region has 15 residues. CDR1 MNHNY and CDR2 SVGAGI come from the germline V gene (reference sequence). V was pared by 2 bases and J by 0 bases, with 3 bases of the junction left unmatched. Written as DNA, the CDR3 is TGTGCCAGCAGTTACCCAGGGGGTTTGAACACTGAAGCTTTCTTT. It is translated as CASSYPGGLNTEAFF.

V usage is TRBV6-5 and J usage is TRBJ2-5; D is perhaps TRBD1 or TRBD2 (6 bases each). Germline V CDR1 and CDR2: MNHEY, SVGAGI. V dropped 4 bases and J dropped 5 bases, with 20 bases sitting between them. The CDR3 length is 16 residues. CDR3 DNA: TGTGCCAGCAGTTCCCCACCTCAACAGGGAGGCGAGACCCAGTACTTC. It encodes CASSSPPQQGGETQYF.

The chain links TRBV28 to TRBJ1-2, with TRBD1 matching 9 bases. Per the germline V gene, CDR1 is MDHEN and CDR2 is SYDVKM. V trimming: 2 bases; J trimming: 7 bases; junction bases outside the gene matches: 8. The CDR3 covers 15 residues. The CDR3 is CASSLVGQGWVGYTF. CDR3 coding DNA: TGTGCCAGCAGTTTAGTGGGACAGGGATGGGTTGGCTACACCTTC.

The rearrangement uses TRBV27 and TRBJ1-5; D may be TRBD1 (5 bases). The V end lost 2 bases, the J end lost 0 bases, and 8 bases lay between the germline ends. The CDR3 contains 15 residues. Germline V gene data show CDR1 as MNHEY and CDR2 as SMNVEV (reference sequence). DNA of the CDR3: TGTGCCAGCAGTTTAGGGGGTAGTAGCAATCAGCCCCAGCATTTT. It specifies CASSLGGSSNQPQHF.